This T cell receptor (beta chain) originates from a study of tumor-infiltrating lymphocytes in oesophageal squamous cell carcinoma. TCRdb ran MiXCR on the PCR reads and lists one entry per CDR3 protein. This sample has approximately 20,000 distinct CDR3 sequences; around 40% occur once, and the top ten carry around two fifths. Sequencing input: esophageal tumor tissue. The source is a male donor with esophageal squamous cell carcinoma.

CDR3 DNA sequence: TGTGCCAGCAGCTTAGGAGGTATGGGGCAGTACTTC. Its protein product is CASSLGGMGQYF. The chain carries TRBV7-2 and TRBJ2-5, with D unclear. The CDR3 sequence is 12 residues long. Per germline, CDR1 SGHTA and CDR2 FQGNSA. The V end lost 1 base, the J end lost 11 bases, and 11 bases lay between the germline ends.